This T cell receptor beta chain was captured by sequencing in a study of response to subunit inactivated influenza vaccine. The study, taken as a whole, reports: There was a suggestion from the authors that each seasonal influenza vaccination recruits few new T cells.

A single record per CDR3 protein comes from TCRdb applying MiXCR to the RT-PCR reads. Altogether more than 700,000 distinct CDR3 sequences are present, 21% being singletons, with the ten largest covering roughly 10%. This clonotype appeared a few times. What it binds is unknown. Here the sequenced sample was PBMCs from blood, taken roughly 5 days after vaccination. The clonotype was recovered from a man aged 50-60 years who received an inactivated influenza vaccine.

The CDR3 bases are TGTGCCACCAGCAGAGAAGGAGTTTCACCCCTCCACTTT. Translation gives CATSREGVSPLHF. The chain joins TRBV15 to TRBJ1-6, with D unclear. The CDR3 has 13 residues. Germline V gives CDR1 LNHNV, CDR2 YYDKDF (reference sequence). Trimming stripped 0 bases from V and 9 bases from J, with 6 bases between.